Shown below are 20 T cell receptor beta chains from a single sample sequenced in a study of blood T cell repertoires in COVID-19. TCRdb's table, derived via immunoSEQ multiplex PCR, lists solely in-frame clones and lacks some. The sample carries around 19,000 clones, approximately 92% recorded once. Sequencing was done on a sample of peripheral blood. The receptors come from a man aged 70 or older with active COVID-19.

The rearrangement joins TRBV12-2 to TRBJ2-7; TRBD2 is the table's D call and was not checked against the DNA. TRBV12-2 is annotated as a pseudogene. CDR3 size: 20 residues. The CDR3 here is CASRPAGTSGGETRSYEQYF. The CDR3 DNA reads as TGTGCAAGTCGACCCGCCGGGACTAGCGGGGGGGAAACCCGCTCCTACGAGCAGTACTTC.

V is TRBV7-2 and J is TRBJ1-4; 7 bases are shared with TRBD1. V dropped 5 bases and J dropped 7; count of bases not matched to a gene: 10. The CDR3 loop spans 15 amino acids. CDR1 is SGHTA and CDR2 is FQGNSA in the germline V gene. In DNA, the CDR3 is TGTGCCAGCAGCATAGGACAGGCCCGGGGTGAAAAACTGTTTTTT. Its translation: CASSIGQARGEKLFF.

The chain has TRBV12-3 or TRBV12-4 and TRBJ1-2, with TRBD1 matching over 7 bases. J lost 7 bases, V lost 6 bases, and 8 bases had no gene match. This CDR3 is 13 amino acids long. The CDR3: CASRPQGVGGYTF. For the CDR3, the DNA is TGTGCCAGCAGACCCCAGGGGGTTGGTGGCTACACCTTC.

V is TRBV7-2 and J is TRBJ2-2, with D uncertain. In germline, CDR1 is SGHTA, CDR2 FQGNSA. This CDR3 spans 16 amino acids. V dropped 0 bases and J dropped 7 bases, with 15 bases sitting between them. CDR3 coding DNA: TGTGCCAGCAGCTTAGCCTCCGGAGTTGGCGGCGGGGAGCTGTTTTTT. Protein: CASSLASGVGGGELFF. Combining the CDR3 with reference TRBV7-2 and TRBJ2-2 gives the whole variable domain GAGVSQSPSNKVTEKGKDVELRCDPISGHTALYWYRQSLGQGLEFLIYFQGNSAPDKSGLPSDRFSAERTGGSVSTLTIQRTQQEDSAVYLCASSLASGVGGGELFFGEGSRLTVL.

The chain recombines TRBV21-1 with TRBJ2-3; the table's D call, TRBD1, has no DNA check behind it. TRBV21-1 is deemed a pseudogene. This CDR3 spans 14 amino acids. Here the CDR3 reads CASSKKTSTETQYF. The DNA for the CDR3 is TGTGCCAGCAGCAAAAAGACCAGCACAGAAACGCAGTATTTT.

This chain joins TRBV6-5 and TRBJ2-5; D may be TRBD2 (5 bases). The CDR3 is 14 amino acids. Germline V gives CDR1 MNHEY, CDR2 SVGAGI. The V end lost 0 bases, the J end lost 5 bases, and 10 bases lay between the germline ends. CDR3 residues: CASSYSGGRETQYF. The CDR3 region has the DNA TGTGCCAGCAGTTACTCTGGCGGGCGGGAGACCCAGTACTTC.

The chain carries TRBV2 and TRBJ2-1; TRBD1 matches at 8 bases. Trimming at V came to 6 bases and at J to 8 bases, leaving 6 bases not matched to a gene. The CDR3 totals 13 residues. Germline V gene sequence: CDR1 SNHLY, CDR2 FYNNEI. The CDR3 nucleotides are TGTGCCAGCAGCGTGGGACAGGTCGATGAGCAGTTCTTC. Amino acid sequence: CASSVGQVDEQFF.

The V and J genes are TRBV6-2 or TRBV6-3 and TRBJ2-1, with 8 bases fitting TRBD2. Germline V gives CDR1 MNHEY, CDR2 SVGEGT. The CDR3 is made up of 14 amino acids. The J segment lost 10 bases and the V segment lost 6 bases, leaving 11 bases of the junction unmatched. The CDR3 DNA reads TGTGCCAGCAGCCTAGGAATAGCGGGGCGGGAGCAGTTCTTC. It codes for CASSLGIAGREQFF.

Remarks on this clone: Other DNA sequences in the sample encode the same CDR3. The CDR3 DNA reads as TGTGCCAGCACAGATGGCGGGAGCTCCGCCGGGGAGCTGTTTTTT. It codes for CASTDGGSSAGELFF. The gene calls are TRBV7-9 and TRBJ2-2; the match to TRBD2 covers 7 bases. The V gene end was trimmed by 7 bases and the J gene end by 6 bases; junction bases not matched to a gene: 11. The CDR3 runs to 15 residues. Germline CDR1 and CDR2: SEHNR and FQNEAQ (reference sequence).

The CDR3 coding sequence is TGTGCCAGCAGTTTAGGACAGAGCCACTACACCTTC. This sequence encodes CASSLGQSHYTF. The gene calls are TRBV6-5 and TRBJ1-2; D may be TRBD1 (6 bases). CDR3 length: 12 residues. V dropped 4 bases and J dropped 10 bases, with 13 bases sitting between them. Germline CDR1 reads MNHEY; CDR2 reads SVGAGI.

About this clone itself: The same CDR3 arises from other DNA sequences in this sample as well. This chain connects TRBV9 to TRBJ2-3; D is perhaps TRBD1 (5 bases). CDR1 is SGDLS, CDR2 YYNGEE, per germline. Trimming took off 0 bases at V and 2 bases at J, with 7 bases between the two ends. The CDR3 is 14 residues long. The DNA for the CDR3 is TGTGCCAGCAGCGTAGGGGGCATCACAGATACGCAGTATTTT. It translates to CASSVGGITDTQYF.

This clone was recorded a few times. This rearrangement joins TRBV19 to TRBJ2-7; 7 bases map to TRBD2. CDR3 length equals 14 residues. Germline CDR1 LNHDA, CDR2 SQIVND (reference sequence). The junction had 1 base not matched to a gene; V was cut back by 1 base and J by 1 base. CDR3 loop: CASSIASGSYEQYF. CDR3 DNA sequence: TGTGCCAGTAGTATAGCTAGCGGTTCCTACGAGCAGTACTTC.

This rearrangement joins TRBV6-5 to TRBJ1-2; weak D call: TRBD1 (6 bases). Trimming cost V 4 bases and J 4 bases, with 19 bases left between them. Looked up from germline, CDR1 is MNHEY and CDR2 is SVGAGI. The CDR3 has 16 residues. CDR3 sequence: CASSSVRGAGGYGYTF. The CDR3 DNA reads as TGTGCCAGCAGTTCCGTTCGGGGGGCTGGGGGCTATGGCTACACCTTC.

The genes are TRBV5-1 and TRBJ1-3, with D maybe TRBD1 (6 bases). Per germline, CDR1 SGHRS and CDR2 YFSETQ. The CDR3 loop spans 14 amino acids. Trimming took off 4 bases at V and 2 bases at J, with 10 bases between the two ends. CDR3 sequence reads: CASSTGQTGNTIYF. The CDR3 DNA sequence: TGCGCCAGCAGCACCGGACAGACTGGAAACACCATATATTTT.

The chain combines TRBV7-2 with TRBJ1-1; 7 positions match TRBD1. The junction had 7 bases not matched to a gene; V was cut back by 5 bases and J by 1 base. This CDR3 comprises 15 residues. The germline V gene encodes CDR1 SGHTA and CDR2 FQGNSA. CDR3 sequence: CASSHKRTGNTEAFF. CDR3 DNA sequence: TGTGCCAGCAGCCACAAAAGGACAGGGAACACTGAAGCTTTCTTT.

The rearrangement uses TRBV30 and TRBJ2-4; a possible D gene is TRBD2 (5 bases). Trimming took 1 base from V and 0 from J, leaving 13 bases between them. CDR1 GTSNPN and CDR2 SVGIG come from the germline V gene (reference sequence). The CDR3 contains 16 residues. CDR3 in DNA: TGTGCCTGGAGTGGGGGAGTCGGGCTAGCCAAAAACATTCAGTACTTC. Translation: CAWSGGVGLAKNIQYF.

The rearrangement uses TRBV28 and TRBJ2-5; 11 bases align to TRBD2. CDR1 MDHEN and CDR2 SYDVKM come from the germline V gene. J was trimmed by 4 bases and V by 6 bases; bases with no gene match: 7. This CDR3 comprises 15 residues. CDR3 protein: CASRPTGTSGETQYF. CDR3 nucleotides: TGTGCCAGCAGGCCGACCGGGACTAGCGGAGAGACCCAGTACTTC.

V gene TRBV3-1 (or the pseudogene TRBV3-2) combines with J gene TRBJ2-7, with D possibly TRBD2 on 6 matching bases. This CDR3 is 13 amino acids long. In germline, CDR1 is LGHDT, CDR2 YNNKEL (reference sequence). V was clipped by 2 bases and J by 4 bases, with 9 bases between them. CDR3 DNA sequence: TGTGCCAGCAGCCAATCGGAGGGATACGAGCAGTACTTC. As protein: CASSQSEGYEQYF.

This sequence joins TRBV28 and TRBJ2-5; no clear D. The V and J ends lost 6 bases and 5 bases respectively, with 13 bases between them. The germline V gene has CDR1 MDHEN and CDR2 SYDVKM. The CDR3 is made up of 13 amino acids. The CDR3 DNA sequence: TGTGCCAGCAGACCCACGGCGGAGGAGACCCAGTACTTC. It yields the protein CASRPTAEETQYF. The full variable domain, in which reference TRBV28 and TRBJ2-5 provide the parts outside the CDR3, is DVKVTQSSRYLVKRTGEKVFLECVQDMDHENMFWYRQDPGLGLRLIYFSYDVKMKEKGDIPEGYSVSREKKERFSLILESASTNQTSMYLCASRPTAEETQYFGPGTRLLVL.

The genes are TRBV11-2 and TRBJ2-7; D is undetermined. The V end was cut by 5 bases, the J end by 1 base, with 15 bases between. Germline V gives CDR1 SGHAT, CDR2 FQNNGV. CDR3 length: 15 residues. The CDR3 region has the DNA TGTGCCAGCAGCACGACCTACAGCCCATCCTACGAGCAGTACTTC. Translated, it gives CASSTTYSPSYEQYF.